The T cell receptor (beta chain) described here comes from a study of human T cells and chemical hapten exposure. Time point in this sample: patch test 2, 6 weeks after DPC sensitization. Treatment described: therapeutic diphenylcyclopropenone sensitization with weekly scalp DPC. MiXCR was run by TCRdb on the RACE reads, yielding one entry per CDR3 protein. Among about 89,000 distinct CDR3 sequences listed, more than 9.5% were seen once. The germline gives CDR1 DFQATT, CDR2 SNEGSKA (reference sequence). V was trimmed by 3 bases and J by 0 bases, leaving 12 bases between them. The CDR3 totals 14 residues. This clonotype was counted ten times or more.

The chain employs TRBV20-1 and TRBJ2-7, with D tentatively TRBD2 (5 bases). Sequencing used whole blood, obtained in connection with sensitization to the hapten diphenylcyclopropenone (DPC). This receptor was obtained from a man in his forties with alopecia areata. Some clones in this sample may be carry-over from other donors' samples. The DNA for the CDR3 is TGCAGTGCTAGCAAAAGCGGAAGCTCCTACGAGCAGTACGTC. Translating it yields CSASKSGSSYEQYV.